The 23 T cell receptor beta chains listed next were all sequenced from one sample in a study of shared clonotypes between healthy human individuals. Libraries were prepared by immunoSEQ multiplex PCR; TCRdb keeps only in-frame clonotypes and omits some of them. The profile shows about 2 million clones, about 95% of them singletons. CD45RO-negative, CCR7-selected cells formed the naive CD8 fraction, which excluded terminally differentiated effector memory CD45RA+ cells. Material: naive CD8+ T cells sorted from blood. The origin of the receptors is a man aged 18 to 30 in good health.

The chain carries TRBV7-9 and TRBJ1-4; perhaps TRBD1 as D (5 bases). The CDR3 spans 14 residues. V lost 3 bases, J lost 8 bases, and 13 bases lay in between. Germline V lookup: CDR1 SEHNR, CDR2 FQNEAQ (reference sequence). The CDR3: CASSLTGQGEKLFF. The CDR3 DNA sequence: TGTGCCAGCAGCTTGACGGGGCAGGGCGAAAAACTGTTTTTT.

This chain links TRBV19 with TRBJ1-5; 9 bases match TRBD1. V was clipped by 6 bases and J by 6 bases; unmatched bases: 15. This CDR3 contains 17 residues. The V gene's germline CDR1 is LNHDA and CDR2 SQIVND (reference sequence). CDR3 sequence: CASSRYATGGPGQPQHF. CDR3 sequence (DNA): TGTGCCAGTAGCCGTTACGCCACAGGGGGCCCGGGTCAGCCCCAGCATTTT.

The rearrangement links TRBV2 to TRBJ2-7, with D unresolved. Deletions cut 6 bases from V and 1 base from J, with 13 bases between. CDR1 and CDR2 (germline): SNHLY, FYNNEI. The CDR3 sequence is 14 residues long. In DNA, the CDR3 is TGTGCCAGCAGGAGTTACCCCGAATCCTACGAGCAGTACTTC. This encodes CASRSYPESYEQYF. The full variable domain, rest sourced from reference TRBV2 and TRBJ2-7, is EPEVTQTPSHQVTQMGQEVILRCVPISNHLYFYWYRQILGQKVEFLVSFYNNEISEKSEIFDDQFSVERPDGSNFTLKIRSTKLEDSAMYFCASRSYPESYEQYFGPGTRLTVT.

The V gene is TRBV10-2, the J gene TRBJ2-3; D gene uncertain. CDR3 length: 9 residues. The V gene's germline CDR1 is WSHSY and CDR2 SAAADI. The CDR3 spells CAVGYTQYF. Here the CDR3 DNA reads TGCGCGGTAGGTTATACGCAGTATTTT.

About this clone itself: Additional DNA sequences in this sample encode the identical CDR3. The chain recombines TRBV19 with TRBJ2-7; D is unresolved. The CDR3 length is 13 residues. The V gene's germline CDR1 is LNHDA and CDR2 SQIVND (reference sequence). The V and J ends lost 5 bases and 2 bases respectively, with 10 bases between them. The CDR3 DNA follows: TGTGCCAGTAGTTCCGGCCTCGCCTACGAGCAGTACTTC. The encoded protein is CASSSGLAYEQYF.

DNA of the CDR3: TGTGCAAGGAGTTACCGCGGACTAGCGGGAGAGGTCGCCTACAATGAGCAGTTCTTC. Its translation: CARSYRGLAGEVAYNEQFF. This chain links TRBV12-2 with TRBJ2-1; TRBD2 is the table's D call and was not checked against the DNA. TRBV12-2 is flagged as a pseudogene. This CDR3 spans 19 amino acids.

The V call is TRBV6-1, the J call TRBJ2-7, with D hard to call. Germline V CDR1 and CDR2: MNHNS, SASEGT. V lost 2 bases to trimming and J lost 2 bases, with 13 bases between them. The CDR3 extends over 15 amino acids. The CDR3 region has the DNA TGTGCCAGCAGTGAAACCCGCAGGAGCGCCTACGAGCAGTACTTC. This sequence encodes CASSETRRSAYEQYF.

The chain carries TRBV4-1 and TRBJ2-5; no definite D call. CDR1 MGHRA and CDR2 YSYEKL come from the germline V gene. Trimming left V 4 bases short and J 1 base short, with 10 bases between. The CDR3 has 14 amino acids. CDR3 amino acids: CASSPISVQETQYF. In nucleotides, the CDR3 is TGCGCCAGCAGCCCGATTTCCGTCCAAGAGACCCAGTACTTC.

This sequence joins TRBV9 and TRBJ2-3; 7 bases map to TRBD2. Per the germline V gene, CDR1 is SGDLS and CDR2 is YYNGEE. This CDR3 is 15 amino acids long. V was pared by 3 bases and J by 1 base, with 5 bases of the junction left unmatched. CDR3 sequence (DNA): TGTGCCAGCAGCGCTTCTGCGGGGGGCACAGATACGCAGTATTTT. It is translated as CASSASAGGTDTQYF. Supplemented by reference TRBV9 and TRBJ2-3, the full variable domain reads DSGVTQTPKHLITATGQRVTLRCSPRSGDLSVYWYQQSLDQGLQFLIQYYNGEERAKGNILERFSAQQFPDLHSELNLSSLELGDSALYFCASSASAGGTDTQYFGPGTRLTVL.

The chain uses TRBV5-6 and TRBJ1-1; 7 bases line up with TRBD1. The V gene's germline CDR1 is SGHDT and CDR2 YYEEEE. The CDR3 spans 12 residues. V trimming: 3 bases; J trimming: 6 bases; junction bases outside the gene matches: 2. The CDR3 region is CASSYGTAEAFF. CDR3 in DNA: TGTGCCAGCAGCTACGGGACAGCTGAAGCTTTCTTT.

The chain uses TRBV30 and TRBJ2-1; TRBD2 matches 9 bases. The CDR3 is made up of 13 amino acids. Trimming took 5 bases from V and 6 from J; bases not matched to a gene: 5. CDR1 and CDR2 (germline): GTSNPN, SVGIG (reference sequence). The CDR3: CAWATSGPNEQFF. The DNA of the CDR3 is TGTGCCTGGGCGACTAGCGGTCCCAATGAGCAGTTCTTC.

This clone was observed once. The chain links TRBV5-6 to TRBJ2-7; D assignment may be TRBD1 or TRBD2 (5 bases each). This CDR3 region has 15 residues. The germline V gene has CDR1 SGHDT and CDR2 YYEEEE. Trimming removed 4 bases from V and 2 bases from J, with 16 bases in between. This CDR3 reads CASSEGPDLTYEQYF. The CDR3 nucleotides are TGTGCCAGCAGCGAGGGACCCGACTTAACCTACGAGCAGTACTTC.

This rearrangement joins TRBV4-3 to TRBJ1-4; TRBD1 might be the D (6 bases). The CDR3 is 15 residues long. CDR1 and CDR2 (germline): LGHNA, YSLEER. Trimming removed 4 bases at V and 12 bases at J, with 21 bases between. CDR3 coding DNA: TGCGCCAGCAGCCTAATTGTTGGGGGCCTCGGTGAACTGTTTTTT. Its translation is CASSLIVGGLGELFF.

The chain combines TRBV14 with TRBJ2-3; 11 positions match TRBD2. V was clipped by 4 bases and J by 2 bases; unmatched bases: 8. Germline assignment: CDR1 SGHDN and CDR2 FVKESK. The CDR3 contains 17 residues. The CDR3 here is CASSPWGLAVTTDTQYF. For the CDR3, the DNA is TGTGCCAGCAGCCCCTGGGGACTAGCGGTTACCACAGATACGCAGTATTTT.

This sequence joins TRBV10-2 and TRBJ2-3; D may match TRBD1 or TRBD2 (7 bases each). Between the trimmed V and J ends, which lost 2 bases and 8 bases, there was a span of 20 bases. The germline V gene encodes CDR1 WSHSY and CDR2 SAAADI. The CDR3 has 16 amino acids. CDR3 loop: CASSEELQGPGGTQYF. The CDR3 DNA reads TGCGCCAGCAGTGAGGAGTTACAGGGGCCGGGGGGTACGCAGTATTTT.

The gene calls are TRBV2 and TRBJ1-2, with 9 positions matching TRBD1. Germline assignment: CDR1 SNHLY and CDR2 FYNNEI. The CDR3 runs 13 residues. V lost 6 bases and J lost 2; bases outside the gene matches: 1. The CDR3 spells CASRGTGNYGYTF. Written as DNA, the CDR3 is TGTGCCAGCAGGGGGACAGGGAACTATGGCTACACCTTC.

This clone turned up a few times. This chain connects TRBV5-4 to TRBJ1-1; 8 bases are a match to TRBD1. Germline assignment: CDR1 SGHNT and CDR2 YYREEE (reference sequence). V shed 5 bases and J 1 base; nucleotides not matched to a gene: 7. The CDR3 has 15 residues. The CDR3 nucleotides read TGTGCCAGCAGTCGTATAGACAGGGGGAACACTGAAGCTTTCTTT. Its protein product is CASSRIDRGNTEAFF.

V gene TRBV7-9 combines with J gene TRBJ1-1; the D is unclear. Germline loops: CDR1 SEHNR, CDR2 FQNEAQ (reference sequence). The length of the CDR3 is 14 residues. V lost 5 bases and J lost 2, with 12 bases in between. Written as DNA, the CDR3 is TGTGCCAGCAGCCCCCGGCCGATCAACACTGAAGCTTTCTTT. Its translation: CASSPRPINTEAFF.

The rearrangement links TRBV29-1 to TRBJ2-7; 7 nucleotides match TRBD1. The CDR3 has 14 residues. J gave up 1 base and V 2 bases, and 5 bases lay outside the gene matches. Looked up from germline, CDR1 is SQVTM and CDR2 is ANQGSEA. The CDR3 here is CSVEPSRGSYEQYF. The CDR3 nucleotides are TGCAGCGTTGAACCGAGCAGGGGGTCCTACGAGCAGTACTTC.

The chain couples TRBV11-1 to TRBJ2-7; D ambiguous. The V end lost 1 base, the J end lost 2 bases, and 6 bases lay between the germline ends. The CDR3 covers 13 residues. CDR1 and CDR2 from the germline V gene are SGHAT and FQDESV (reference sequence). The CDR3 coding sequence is TGTGCCAGCAGCTTAGAAGAGGCCTACGAGCAGTACTTC. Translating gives CASSLEEAYEQYF.

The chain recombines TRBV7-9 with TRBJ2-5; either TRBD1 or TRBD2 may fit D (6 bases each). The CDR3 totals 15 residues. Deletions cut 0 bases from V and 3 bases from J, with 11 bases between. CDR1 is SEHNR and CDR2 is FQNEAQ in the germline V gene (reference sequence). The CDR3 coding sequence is TGTGCCAGCAGCTTAGCGCCGAGGGGGGAAGAGACCCAGTACTTC. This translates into CASSLAPRGEETQYF.

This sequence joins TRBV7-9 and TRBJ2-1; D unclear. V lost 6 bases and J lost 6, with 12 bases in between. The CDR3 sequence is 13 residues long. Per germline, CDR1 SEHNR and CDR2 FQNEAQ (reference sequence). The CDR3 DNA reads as TGTGCCAGCAGTACCTCGTTGAGCAATGAGCAGTTCTTC. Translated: CASSTSLSNEQFF.

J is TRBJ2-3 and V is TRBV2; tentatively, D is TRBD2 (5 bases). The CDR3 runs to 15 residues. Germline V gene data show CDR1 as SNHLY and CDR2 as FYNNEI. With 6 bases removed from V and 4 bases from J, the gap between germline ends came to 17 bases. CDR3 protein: CASRRAETVPDTQYF. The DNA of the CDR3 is TGTGCCAGCAGGCGGGCGGAGACGGTCCCAGATACGCAGTATTTT.